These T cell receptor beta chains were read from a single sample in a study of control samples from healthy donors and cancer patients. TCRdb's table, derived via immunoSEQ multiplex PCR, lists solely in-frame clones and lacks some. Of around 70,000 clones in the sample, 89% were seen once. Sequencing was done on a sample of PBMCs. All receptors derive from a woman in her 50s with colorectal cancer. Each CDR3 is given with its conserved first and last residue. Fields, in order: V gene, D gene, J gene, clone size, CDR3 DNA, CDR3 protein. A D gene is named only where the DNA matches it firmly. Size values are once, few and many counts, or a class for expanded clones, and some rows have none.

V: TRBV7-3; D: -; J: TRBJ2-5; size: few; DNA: TGTGCCAGCAGCCAAGTCCATCGAGAGACCCAGTACTTC; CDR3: CASSQVHRETQYF
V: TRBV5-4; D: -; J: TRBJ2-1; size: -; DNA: TGTGCCAGCAGCTTGGTGGGGGGGGCTTGGGATGAGCAGTTCTTC; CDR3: CASSLVGGAWDEQFF
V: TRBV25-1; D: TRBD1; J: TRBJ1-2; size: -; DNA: TGTGCCAGCACCCGACAGGGGGCTTACTATGGCTACACCTTC; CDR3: CASTRQGAYYGYTF
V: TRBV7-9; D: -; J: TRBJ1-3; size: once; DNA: TGTGCCAGCACCGTACGGGGGGCTGGAAACACCATATATTTT; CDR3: CASTVRGAGNTIYF
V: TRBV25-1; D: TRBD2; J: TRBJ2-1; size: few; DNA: TGTGCCAGCAGTGAGGGACTAGCGGGGGACGAGCAGTTCTTC; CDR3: CASSEGLAGDEQFF
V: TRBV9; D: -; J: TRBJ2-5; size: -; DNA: TGTGCCAGCAGCTTCTCCCCGACAGGCCGGGAGACCCAGTACTTC; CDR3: CASSFSPTGRETQYF
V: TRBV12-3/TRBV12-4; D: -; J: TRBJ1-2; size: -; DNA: TGTGCCAGCAGTTTTGGCTATGGCTACACCTTC; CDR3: CASSFGYGYTF
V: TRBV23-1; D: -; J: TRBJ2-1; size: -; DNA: TGCGCCAGCATTGGGCAGGGGTCCTACAATGAGCAGTTCTTC; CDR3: CASIGQGSYNEQFF
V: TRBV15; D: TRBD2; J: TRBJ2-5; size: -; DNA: TGTGCCACCAGCAGACCGACTAGCGGGTCGTCGGATACCCAGTACTTC; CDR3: CATSRPTSGSSDTQYF
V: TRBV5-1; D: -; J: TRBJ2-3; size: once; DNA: TGCGCCAGCAGCTTATTGGGGGTGACAGATACGCAGTATTTT; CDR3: CASSLLGVTDTQYF
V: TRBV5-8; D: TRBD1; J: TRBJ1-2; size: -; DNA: TGTGCCAGCACCCGGACAGGGGCTAACTATGGCTACACCTTC; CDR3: CASTRTGANYGYTF
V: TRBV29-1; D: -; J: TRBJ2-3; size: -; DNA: TGCAGCGTTCAACGGGACGGCGCAGATACGCAGTATTTT; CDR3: CSVQRDGADTQYF
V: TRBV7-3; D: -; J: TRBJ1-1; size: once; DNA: TGTGCCAGCAGCTCAACAGGGAACACTGAAGCTTTCTTT; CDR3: CASSSTGNTEAFF
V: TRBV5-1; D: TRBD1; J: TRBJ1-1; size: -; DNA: TGCGCCAGCAGCCTAGGGACAGCTCAGCACGCTGAAGCTTTCTTT; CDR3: CASSLGTAQHAEAFF
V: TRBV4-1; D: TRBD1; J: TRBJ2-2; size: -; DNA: TGCGCCAGCAGCCGACTGAAGGGGGCGCTGAACACCGGGGAGCTGTTTTTT; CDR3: CASSRLKGALNTGELFF
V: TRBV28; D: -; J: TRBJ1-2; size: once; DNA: TGTGCCAGCAGTTTGATGAACGCCGGCTACACCTTC; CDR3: CASSLMNAGYTF
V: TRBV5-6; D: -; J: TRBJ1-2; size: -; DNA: TGTGCCAGCAGCTTGAGTACGGCTGGCTACACCTTC; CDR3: CASSLSTAGYTF
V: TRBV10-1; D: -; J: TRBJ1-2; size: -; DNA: TGCGCCAGCAGCCCCGGCGACTATGGCTACACCTTC; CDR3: CASSPGDYGYTF
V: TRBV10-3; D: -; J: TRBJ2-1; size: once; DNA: TGTGCCATCAGTGAGTCGGAGGGAGTCGTTGAGCAGTTCTTC; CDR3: CAISESEGVVEQFF
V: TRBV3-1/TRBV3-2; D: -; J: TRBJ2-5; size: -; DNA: TGTGCCAGCAGCCAAGAGAGTGTAGGCCCTCGTGAGCAAGAGACCCAGTACTTC; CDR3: CASSQESVGPREQETQYF
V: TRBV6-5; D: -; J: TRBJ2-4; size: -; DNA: TGTGCCAGCAGCCCAGGAGCCAAAAACATTCAGTACTTC; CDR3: CASSPGAKNIQYF
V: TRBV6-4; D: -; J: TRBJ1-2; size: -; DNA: TGTGCCAGCAGTGACTCGTATGGGGGTGGCTACACCTTC; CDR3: CASSDSYGGGYTF
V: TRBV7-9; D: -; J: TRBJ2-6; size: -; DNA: TGTGCCAGCAGCCCTGCCTACTCTGGGGCCAACGTCCTGACTTTC; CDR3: CASSPAYSGANVLTF
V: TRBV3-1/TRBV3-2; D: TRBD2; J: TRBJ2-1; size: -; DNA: TGTGCCAGCAGCCAAGCGCGCGCGGGGGGGCTCAATGAGCAGTTCTTC; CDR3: CASSQARAGGLNEQFF